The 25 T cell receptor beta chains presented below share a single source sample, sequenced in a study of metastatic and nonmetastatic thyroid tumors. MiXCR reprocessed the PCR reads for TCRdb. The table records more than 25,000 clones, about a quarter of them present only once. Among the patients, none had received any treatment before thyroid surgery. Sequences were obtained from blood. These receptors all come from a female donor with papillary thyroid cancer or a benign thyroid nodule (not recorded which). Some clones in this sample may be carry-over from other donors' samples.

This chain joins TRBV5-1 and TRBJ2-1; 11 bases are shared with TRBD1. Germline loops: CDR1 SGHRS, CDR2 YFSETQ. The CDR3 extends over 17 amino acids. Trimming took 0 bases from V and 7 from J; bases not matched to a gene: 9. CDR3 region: CASSLGLGQGVGNEQFF. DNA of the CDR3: TGCGCCAGCAGCTTGGGCTTGGGACAGGGGGTCGGTAATGAGCAGTTCTTC.

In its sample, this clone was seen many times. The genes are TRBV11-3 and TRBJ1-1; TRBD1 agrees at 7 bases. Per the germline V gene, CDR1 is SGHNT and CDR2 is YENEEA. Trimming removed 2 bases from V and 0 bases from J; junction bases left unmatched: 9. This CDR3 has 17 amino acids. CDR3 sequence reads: CASSLRDSSTMNTEAFF. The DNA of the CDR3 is TGTGCCAGCAGCTTACGGGACAGCTCGACTATGAACACTGAAGCTTTCTTT. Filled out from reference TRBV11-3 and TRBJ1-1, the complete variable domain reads EAGVVQSPRYKIIEKKQPVAFWCNPISGHNTLYWYLQNLGQGPELLIRYENEEAVDDSQLPKDRFSAERLKGVDSTLKIQPAELGDSAVYLCASSLRDSSTMNTEAFFGQGTRLTVV.

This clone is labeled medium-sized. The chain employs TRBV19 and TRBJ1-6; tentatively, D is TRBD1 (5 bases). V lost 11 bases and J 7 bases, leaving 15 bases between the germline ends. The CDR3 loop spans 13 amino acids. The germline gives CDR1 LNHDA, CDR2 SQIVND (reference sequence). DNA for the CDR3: TGTGCCTGCTCCGACAGAACGAATTCACCCCTCCACTTT. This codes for CACSDRTNSPLHF. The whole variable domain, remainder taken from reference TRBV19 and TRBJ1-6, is DGGITQSPKYLFRKEGQNVTLSCEQNLNHDAMYWYRQDPGQGLRLIYYSQIVNDFQKGDIAEGYSVSREKKESFPLTVTSAQKNPTAFYLCACSDRTNSPLHFGNGTRLTVT.

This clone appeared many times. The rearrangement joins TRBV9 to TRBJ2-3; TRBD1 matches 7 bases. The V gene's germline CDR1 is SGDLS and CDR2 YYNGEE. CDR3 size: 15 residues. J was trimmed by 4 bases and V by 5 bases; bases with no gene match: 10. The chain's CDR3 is CASRSTGEESDTQYF. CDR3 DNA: TGTGCCAGCAGATCAACAGGGGAAGAATCAGATACGCAGTATTTT.

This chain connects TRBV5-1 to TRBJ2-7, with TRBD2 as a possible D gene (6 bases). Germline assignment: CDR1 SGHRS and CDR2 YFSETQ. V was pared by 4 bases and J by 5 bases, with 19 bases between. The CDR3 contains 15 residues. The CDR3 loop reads CASSLDGGDRHEQYF. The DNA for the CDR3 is TGCGCCAGCAGCCTGGATGGAGGGGATCGCCACGAGCAGTACTTC.

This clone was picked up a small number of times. The CDR3 sequence: CASAPPRGPLHF. The CDR3 nucleotides are TGTGCCAGCGCCCCCCCCCGGGGGCCCCTCCACTTT. The gene calls are TRBV28 and TRBJ1-6; perhaps TRBD1 as D (5 bases). CDR1 and CDR2 (germline): MDHEN, SYDVKM. V was clipped by 8 bases and J by 13 bases, with 15 bases between them. The CDR3 extends over 12 amino acids.

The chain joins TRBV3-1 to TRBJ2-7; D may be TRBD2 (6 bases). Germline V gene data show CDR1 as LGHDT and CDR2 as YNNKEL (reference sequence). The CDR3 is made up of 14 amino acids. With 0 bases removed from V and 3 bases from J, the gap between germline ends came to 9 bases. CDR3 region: CASSQEGLSYEQYF. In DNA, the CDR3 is TGTGCCAGCAGCCAAGAGGGACTGAGCTACGAGCAGTACTTC.

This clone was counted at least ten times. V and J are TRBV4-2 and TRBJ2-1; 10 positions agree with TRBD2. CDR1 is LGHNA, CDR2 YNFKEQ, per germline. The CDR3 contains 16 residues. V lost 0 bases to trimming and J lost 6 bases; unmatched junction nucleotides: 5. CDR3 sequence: CASSQDPLAGVNEQFF. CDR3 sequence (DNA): TGTGCCAGCAGCCAAGATCCCCTAGCGGGAGTCAATGAGCAGTTCTTC.

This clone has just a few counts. The CDR3 spells CATSRDIIGQGAYEQYF. As DNA, the CDR3 is TGTGCCACCAGCAGAGATATTATCGGACAGGGGGCTTACGAGCAGTACTTC. The rearrangement joins TRBV15 to TRBJ2-7; 11 bases map to TRBD1. Germline V gene lookup returns CDR1 LNHNV and CDR2 YYDKDF (reference sequence). CDR3 length: 17 amino acids. With 0 bases clipped from V and 4 bases from J, the junction kept 8 bases outside the gene matches. Full variable domain (remainder filled in from reference TRBV15 and TRBJ2-7): DAMVIQNPRYQVTQFGKPVTLSCSQTLNHNVMYWYQQKSSQAPKLLFHYYDKDFNNEADTPDNFQSRRPNTSFCFLDIRSPGLGDTAMYLCATSRDIIGQGAYEQYFGPGTRLTVT.

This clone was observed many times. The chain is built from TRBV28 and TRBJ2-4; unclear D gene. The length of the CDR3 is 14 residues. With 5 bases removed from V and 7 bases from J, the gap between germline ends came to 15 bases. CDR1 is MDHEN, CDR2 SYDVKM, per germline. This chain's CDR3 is CASSQTGPGNIQYF. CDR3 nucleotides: TGTGCCAGCAGTCAAACCGGGCCTGGGAACATTCAGTACTTC.

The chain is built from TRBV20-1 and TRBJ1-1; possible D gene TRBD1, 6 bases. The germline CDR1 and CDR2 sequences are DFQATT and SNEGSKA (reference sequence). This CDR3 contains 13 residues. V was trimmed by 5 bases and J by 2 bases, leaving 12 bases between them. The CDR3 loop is CSAQGTGNTEAFF. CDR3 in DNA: TGCAGTGCTCAGGGGACGGGAAACACTGAAGCTTTCTTT.

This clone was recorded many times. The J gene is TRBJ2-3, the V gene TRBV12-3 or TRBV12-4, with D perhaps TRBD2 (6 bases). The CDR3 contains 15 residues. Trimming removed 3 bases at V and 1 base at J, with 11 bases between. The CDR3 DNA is TGTGCCAGCAGTTTGGACGGGAGCGGCACAGATACGCAGTATTTT. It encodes CASSLDGSGTDTQYF.

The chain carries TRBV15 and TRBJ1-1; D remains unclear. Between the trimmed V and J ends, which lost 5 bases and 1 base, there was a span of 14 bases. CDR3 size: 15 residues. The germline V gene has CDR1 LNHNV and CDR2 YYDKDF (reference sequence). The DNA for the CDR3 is TGTGCCACCAGCGTATGCGGGGTGCGGAACACTGAAGCTTTCTTT. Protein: CATSVCGVRNTEAFF. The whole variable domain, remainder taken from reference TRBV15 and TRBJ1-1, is DAMVIQNPRYQVTQFGKPVTLSCSQTLNHNVMYWYQQKSSQAPKLLFHYYDKDFNNEADTPDNFQSRRPNTSFCFLDIRSPGLGDTAMYLCATSVCGVRNTEAFFGQGTRLTVV.

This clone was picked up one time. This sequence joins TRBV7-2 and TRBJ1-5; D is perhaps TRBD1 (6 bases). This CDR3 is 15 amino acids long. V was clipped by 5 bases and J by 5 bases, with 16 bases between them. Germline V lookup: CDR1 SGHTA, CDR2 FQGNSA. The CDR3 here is CASSLTGALYQPQHF. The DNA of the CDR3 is TGTGCCAGCAGCCTGACAGGAGCATTGTATCAGCCCCAGCATTTT. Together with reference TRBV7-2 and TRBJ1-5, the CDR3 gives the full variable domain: GAGVSQSPSNKVTEKGKDVELRCDPISGHTALYWYRQSLGQGLEFLIYFQGNSAPDKSGLPSDRFSAERTGGSVSTLTIQRTQQEDSAVYLCASSLTGALYQPQHFGDGTRLSIL.

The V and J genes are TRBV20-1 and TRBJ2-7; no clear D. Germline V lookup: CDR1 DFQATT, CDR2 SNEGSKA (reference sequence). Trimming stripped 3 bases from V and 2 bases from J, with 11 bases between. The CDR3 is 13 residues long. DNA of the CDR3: TGCAGTGCTAGTCCGGGCCAGCCCTACGAGCAGTACTTC. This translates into CSASPGQPYEQYF.

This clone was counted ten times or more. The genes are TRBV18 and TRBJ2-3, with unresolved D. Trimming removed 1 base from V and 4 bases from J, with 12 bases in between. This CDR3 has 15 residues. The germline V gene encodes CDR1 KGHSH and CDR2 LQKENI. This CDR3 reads CASSPLGSVADTQYF. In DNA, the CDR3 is TGTGCCAGCTCACCACTAGGCTCCGTCGCAGATACGCAGTATTTT.

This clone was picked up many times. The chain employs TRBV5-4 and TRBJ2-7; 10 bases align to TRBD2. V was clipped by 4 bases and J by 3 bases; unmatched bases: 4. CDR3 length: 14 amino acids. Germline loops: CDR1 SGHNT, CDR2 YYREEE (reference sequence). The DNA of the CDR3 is TGTGCCAGCAGCGACGGGACTAGCGTCTACGAGCAGTACTTC. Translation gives CASSDGTSVYEQYF.

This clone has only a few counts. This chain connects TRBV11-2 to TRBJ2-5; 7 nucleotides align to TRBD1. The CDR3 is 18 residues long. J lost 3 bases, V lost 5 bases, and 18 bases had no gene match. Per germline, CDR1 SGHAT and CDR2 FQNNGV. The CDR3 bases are TGTGCCAGCAGCCTCATCCCAAACCCGAACAGGGGCAAAGAGACCCAGTACTTC. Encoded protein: CASSLIPNPNRGKETQYF.

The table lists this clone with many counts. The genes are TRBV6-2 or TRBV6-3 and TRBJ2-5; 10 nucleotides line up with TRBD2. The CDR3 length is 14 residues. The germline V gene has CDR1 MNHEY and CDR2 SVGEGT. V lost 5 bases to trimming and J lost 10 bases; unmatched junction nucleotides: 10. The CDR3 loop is CASSRSGGGSSQYF. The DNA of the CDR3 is TGTGCCAGCAGTAGAAGCGGGGGGGGTTCTAGCCAGTACTTC.

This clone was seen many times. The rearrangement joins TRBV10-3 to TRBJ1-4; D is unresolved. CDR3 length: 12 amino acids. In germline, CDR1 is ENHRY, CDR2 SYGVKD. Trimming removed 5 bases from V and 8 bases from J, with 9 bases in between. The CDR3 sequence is CAISRDREKLFF. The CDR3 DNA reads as TGTGCCATCAGTAGGGATAGGGAAAAACTGTTTTTT.

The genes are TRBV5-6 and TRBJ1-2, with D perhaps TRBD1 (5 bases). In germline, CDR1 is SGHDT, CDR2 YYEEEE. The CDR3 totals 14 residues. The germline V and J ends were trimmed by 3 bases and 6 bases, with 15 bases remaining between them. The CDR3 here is CASSWGGTGDGYTF. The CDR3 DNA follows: TGTGCCAGCAGCTGGGGGGGAACGGGCGATGGCTACACCTTC.

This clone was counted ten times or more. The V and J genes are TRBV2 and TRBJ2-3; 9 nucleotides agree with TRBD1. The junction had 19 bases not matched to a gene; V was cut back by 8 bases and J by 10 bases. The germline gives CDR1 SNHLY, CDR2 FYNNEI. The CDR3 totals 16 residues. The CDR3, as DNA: TGTGCCAGCCCAGAGGGGACAGGGAATTTGGGTGTAGCGCAGTATTTT. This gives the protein CASPEGTGNLGVAQYF.

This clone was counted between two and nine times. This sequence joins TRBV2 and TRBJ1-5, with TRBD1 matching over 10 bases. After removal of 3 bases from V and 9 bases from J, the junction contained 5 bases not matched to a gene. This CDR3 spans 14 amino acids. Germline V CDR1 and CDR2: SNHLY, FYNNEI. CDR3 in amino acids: CASSDGDRGMPQHF. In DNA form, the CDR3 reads TGTGCCAGCAGTGATGGGGACAGGGGAATGCCCCAGCATTTT. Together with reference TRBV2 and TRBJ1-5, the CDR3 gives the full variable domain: EPEVTQTPSHQVTQMGQEVILRCVPISNHLYFYWYRQILGQKVEFLVSFYNNEISEKSEIFDDQFSVERPDGSNFTLKIRSTKLEDSAMYFCASSDGDRGMPQHFGDGTRLSIL.

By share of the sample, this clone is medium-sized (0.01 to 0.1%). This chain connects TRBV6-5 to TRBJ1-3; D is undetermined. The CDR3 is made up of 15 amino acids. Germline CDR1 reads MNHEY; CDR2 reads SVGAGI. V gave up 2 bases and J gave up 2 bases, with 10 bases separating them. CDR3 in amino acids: CASSYQQNPGNTIYF. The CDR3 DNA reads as TGTGCCAGCAGTTACCAACAGAACCCTGGAAACACCATATATTTT.

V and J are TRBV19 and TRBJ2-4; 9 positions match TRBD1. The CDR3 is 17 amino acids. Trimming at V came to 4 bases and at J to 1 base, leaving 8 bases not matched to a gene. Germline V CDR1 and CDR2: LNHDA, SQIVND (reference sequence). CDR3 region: CASSTGQGRVAKNIQYF. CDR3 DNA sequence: TGTGCCAGTAGTACGGGACAGGGAAGAGTGGCCAAAAACATTCAGTACTTC.